A single sample is the source of the 21 T cell receptor beta chains below, sequenced in a study of identical twins. TCRdb passed the 5' RACE reads through MiXCR, listing each CDR3 protein once. This repertoire shows hundreds of thousands of distinct CDR3 sequences, roughly a tenth found once; its top ten account for 5.1%. Sequenced sample: memory (CD45RO+) T cells sorted from blood. All receptors derive from a woman under 30 in good health.

There are many counts of this clonotype. The V call is TRBV7-2, the J call TRBJ1-1, with D tentatively TRBD1 (5 bases). The CDR3 sequence is 13 residues long. Germline lookup yields CDR1 SGHTA and CDR2 FQGNSA. Trimming took 2 bases from V and 7 from J, leaving 11 bases between them. The CDR3 loop is CASSLKRGGEAFF. As DNA, the CDR3 is TGTGCCAGCAGCTTAAAAAGGGGTGGTGAAGCTTTCTTT.

This clonotype occurred many times. The genes are TRBV6-1 and TRBJ2-3; 7 bases agree with TRBD2. This CDR3 region has 13 residues. V lost 5 bases and J lost 2; bases outside the gene matches: 1. CDR1 and CDR2 from the germline V gene are MNHNS and SASEGT. The chain's CDR3 is CASSRDYTDTQYF. The CDR3 DNA is TGTGCCAGCAGTCGGGACTACACAGATACGCAGTATTTT.

This clonotype has only a few counts. V is TRBV7-2 and J is TRBJ2-3; D is uncertain. The CDR3 is 14 residues long. Germline CDR1 and CDR2: SGHTA and FQGNSA. V shed 1 base and J shed 1 base, with 6 bases lying between them. The CDR3 DNA is TGTGCCAGCAGCTTAGGACCTGGCACAGATACGCAGTATTTT. Translation gives CASSLGPGTDTQYF.

This clonotype was detected many times. The V call is TRBV5-1, the J call TRBJ1-1; 8 bases agree with TRBD1. CDR3 size: 13 residues. Germline CDR1 is SGHRS and CDR2 is YFSETQ. V shed 4 bases, J shed 10 bases, and the junction held 9 bases outside the gene matches. This chain's CDR3 is CASSAGQGQGAFF. CDR3 DNA: TGCGCCAGCAGCGCAGGACAGGGTCAGGGAGCTTTCTTT.

This clonotype was counted ten times or more. The chain is built from TRBV5-1 and TRBJ1-6, with TRBD1 as a possible D gene (6 bases). Trimming cost V 4 bases and J 10 bases, with 15 bases left between them. The germline CDR1 and CDR2 sequences are SGHRS and YFSETQ. The CDR3 covers 14 residues. This chain's CDR3 is CASSEDSLGSPLHF. The CDR3 nucleotides are TGCGCCAGCAGCGAGGACAGTCTCGGATCACCCCTCCACTTT.

This clonotype was observed many times. The CDR3 DNA reads as TGTGCCAGCAGCTTGGAGCTCTCTGGAGCTTTCTTT. Encoded protein: CASSLELSGAFF. The chain carries TRBV7-9 and TRBJ1-1; D ambiguous. The ends were cut back, 3 bases at V and 10 bases at J, with 12 bases in the middle. The germline V gene has CDR1 SEHNR and CDR2 FQNEAQ (reference sequence). This CDR3 spans 12 amino acids.

This clonotype was seen ten or more times. The rearrangement joins TRBV20-1 to TRBJ1-1, with 10 bases identical to TRBD1. CDR3 length: 16 amino acids. V shed 2 bases and J 5 bases; nucleotides not matched to a gene: 11. Germline V lookup: CDR1 DFQATT, CDR2 SNEGSKA (reference sequence). CDR3: CSARPPEGDRGTEAFF. The CDR3 nucleotides read TGCAGTGCTAGACCCCCCGAGGGGGACAGGGGAACTGAAGCTTTCTTT.

The table lists this clonotype with a few counts. V and J are TRBV30 and TRBJ2-7; D possibly corresponds to TRBD1 (6 bases). Trimming took 4 bases from V and 6 from J, leaving 10 bases between them. The length of the CDR3 is 11 residues. In germline, CDR1 is GTSNPN, CDR2 SVGIG (reference sequence). CDR3 region: CAWTGVSEQYF. Written as DNA, the CDR3 is TGTGCCTGGACAGGGGTGAGCGAGCAGTACTTC.

This clonotype has only a few counts. This chain links TRBV18 with TRBJ2-1; TRBD2 matches 7 bases. Germline V lookup: CDR1 KGHSH, CDR2 LQKENI. The CDR3 is made up of 15 amino acids. The V segment lost 4 bases and the J segment 0 bases; nucleotides outside the gene matches: 3. CDR3 nucleotides: TGTGCCAGCTCACAATCTAGCGGCTCCTACAATGAGCAGTTCTTC. Protein product: CASSQSSGSYNEQFF. The whole variable domain, remainder taken from reference TRBV18 and TRBJ2-1, is NAGVMQNPRHLVRRRGQEARLRCSPMKGHSHVYWYRQLPEEGLKFMVYLQKENIIDESGMPKERFSAEFPKEGPSILRIQQVVRGDSAAYFCASSQSSGSYNEQFFGPGTRLTVL.

The chain carries TRBV5-4 and TRBJ2-7; D is possibly TRBD2 (5 bases). From germline, CDR1 is SGHNT and CDR2 YYREEE (reference sequence). This CDR3 comprises 13 residues. V shed 2 bases and J shed 3 bases, with 9 bases lying between them. The DNA of the CDR3 is TGTGCCAGCAGCTTCGGACGGGACTACGAGCAGTACTTC. This sequence encodes CASSFGRDYEQYF.

The chain links TRBV20-1 to TRBJ2-1; no reliable D call. The CDR3 spans 13 residues. Trimming took off 4 bases at V and 0 bases at J, with 7 bases between the two ends. Germline V CDR1 and CDR2: DFQATT, SNEGSKA (reference sequence). This CDR3 reads CSATGGSYNEQFF. As DNA, the CDR3 is TGCAGTGCTACTGGCGGCTCCTACAATGAGCAGTTCTTC.

This clonotype was detected only a few times. V and J are TRBV4-3 and TRBJ2-1, with 11 nucleotides matching TRBD2. Germline CDR1 reads LGHNA; CDR2 reads YSLEER. This CDR3 region has 17 residues. The junction had 6 bases not matched to a gene; V was cut back by 0 bases and J by 5 bases. The CDR3 loop is CASSQDNLAGGHNEQFF. The CDR3 nucleotides read TGCGCCAGCAGCCAAGATAACCTAGCGGGAGGCCACAATGAGCAGTTCTTC.

This clonotype was detected only a few times. This chain uses TRBV20-1 with TRBJ2-1; 7 nucleotides agree with TRBD1. CDR3 size: 13 residues. Trimming took 7 bases from V and 9 from J; bases not matched to a gene: 12. Per the germline V gene, CDR1 is DFQATT and CDR2 is SNEGSKA (reference sequence). The CDR3 region is CSVDRAAKSEQFF. Written as DNA, the CDR3 is TGCAGTGTAGACAGGGCGGCAAAGAGTGAGCAGTTCTTC.

CDR3 sequence reads: CSATGTAQLTF. In nucleotides, the CDR3 is TGCAGTGCCACCGGGACAGCGCAACTAACCTTC. The rearrangement links TRBV20-1 to TRBJ1-2; TRBD1 matches at 7 bases. Losses at the gene ends were 6 bases for V and 14 bases for J; bases not matched to a gene: 12. CDR1 DFQATT and CDR2 SNEGSKA come from the germline V gene (reference sequence). The CDR3 is 11 amino acids.

This clonotype has more than one count but fewer than ten. This chain connects TRBV14 to TRBJ1-6, with 7 bases fitting TRBD1. The germline CDR1 and CDR2 sequences are SGHDN and FVKESK. V was clipped by 4 bases and J by 8 bases; unmatched bases: 5. The CDR3 sequence is 14 residues long. This CDR3 reads CASSPDRLYSPLHF. As DNA, the CDR3 is TGTGCCAGCAGCCCGGACAGGTTATATTCACCCCTCCACTTT.

V and J are TRBV18 and TRBJ1-1, with TRBD1 matching 9 bases. Germline V gene lookup returns CDR1 KGHSH and CDR2 LQKENI. The CDR3 spans 14 residues. Trimming cost V 4 bases and J 7 bases; bases outside gene matches: 7. The CDR3 sequence is CASSLSGTGNEAFF. Here the CDR3 DNA reads TGTGCCAGCTCACTTTCCGGGACAGGGAATGAAGCTTTCTTT.

This chain uses TRBV12-3 or TRBV12-4 with TRBJ2-5; D unclear. This CDR3 region has 13 residues. The germline V and J ends were trimmed by 3 bases and 6 bases, with 11 bases remaining between them. The CDR3 DNA reads as TGTGCCAGCAGTTTTGGCCGCGTGCAGACCCAGTACTTC. This codes for CASSFGRVQTQYF.

The chain joins TRBV6-2 or TRBV6-3 to TRBJ2-7, with D possibly TRBD2 on 6 matching bases. Trimming stripped 8 bases from V and 4 bases from J, with 15 bases between. Per the germline V gene, CDR1 is MNHEY and CDR2 is SVGEGT. The CDR3 sequence is 13 residues long. In nucleotides, the CDR3 is TGTGCCAGCCGCGGGACGGCGACTTACGAGCAGTACTTC. This sequence encodes CASRGTATYEQYF.

This clonotype was seen a few times. The J gene is TRBJ1-5, the V gene TRBV23-1, with D perhaps matching TRBD1 (5 bases). TRBV23-1 is recorded as an ORF, its role being uncertain. With 4 bases removed from V and 2 bases from J, the gap between germline ends came to 21 bases. The CDR3 loop spans 18 amino acids. CDR3 in DNA: TGCGCCAGCAGTCTTCCCTCACAAGGGGCTCGGGGCAATCAGCCCCAGCATTTT. Translated, it gives CASSLPSQGARGNQPQHF.

The V call is TRBV20-1, the J call TRBJ1-1; a weak D match, TRBD1 (5 bases). Trimming took 7 bases from V and 2 from J, leaving 17 bases between them. The CDR3 contains 14 residues. Germline CDR1 reads DFQATT; CDR2 reads SNEGSKA (reference sequence). The CDR3 spells CSVVEGPPNTEAFF. The CDR3, as DNA: TGCAGTGTCGTGGAGGGACCGCCTAACACTGAAGCTTTCTTT.

This clonotype was seen ten or more times. V gene TRBV5-1 combines with J gene TRBJ1-5; D is uncertain. The CDR3 totals 13 residues. The germline gives CDR1 SGHRS, CDR2 YFSETQ. Trimming stripped 5 bases from V and 0 bases from J, with 6 bases between. In DNA, the CDR3 is TGCGCCAGCAGGGAGTATAGCAATCAGCCCCAGCATTTT. Residues: CASREYSNQPQHF.